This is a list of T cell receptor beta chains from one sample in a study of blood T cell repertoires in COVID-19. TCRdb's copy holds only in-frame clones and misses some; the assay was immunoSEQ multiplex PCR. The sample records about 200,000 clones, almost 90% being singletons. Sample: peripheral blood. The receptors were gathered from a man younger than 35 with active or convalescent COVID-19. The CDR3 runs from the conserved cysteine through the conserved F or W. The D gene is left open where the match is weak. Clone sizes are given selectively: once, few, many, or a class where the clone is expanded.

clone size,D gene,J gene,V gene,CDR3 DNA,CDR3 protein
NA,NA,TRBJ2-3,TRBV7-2,TGTGCCAGCAGCTTAACCGCGAGCGGATTTACAGATACGCAGTATTTT,CASSLTASGFTDTQYF
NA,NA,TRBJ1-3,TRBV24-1,TGTGCCACCAGTCTAGGGGCCTCTGGAAACACCATATATTTT,CATSLGASGNTIYF
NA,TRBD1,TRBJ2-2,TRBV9,TGTGCCAGCAGCACGAAAACAGGGGTTCTCGCCGGGGAGCTGTTTTTT,CASSTKTGVLAGELFF
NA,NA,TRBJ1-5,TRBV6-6,TGTGCCAGCACCTCGAGGCCCCTCGGCAATCAGCCCCAGCATTTT,CASTSRPLGNQPQHF
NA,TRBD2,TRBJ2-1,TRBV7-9,TGTGCCAGCAGCCTTTCATGGACTAGCGGGAAGCAGTTCTTC,CASSLSWTSGKQFF
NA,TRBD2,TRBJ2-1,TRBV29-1,TGCAGCGTTGACGGACTAGCGGGAGAGTCCTACAATGAGCAGTTCTTC,CSVDGLAGESYNEQFF
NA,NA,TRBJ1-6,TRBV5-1,TGCGCCAGCAGCTTGGGAGTCAGGGATAATTCACCCCTCCACTTT,CASSLGVRDNSPLHF
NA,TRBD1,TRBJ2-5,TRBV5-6,TGTGCCAGCAGCTGGCCTACAGGGGGCCAAGAGACCCAGTACTTC,CASSWPTGGQETQYF
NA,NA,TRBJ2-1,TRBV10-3,TGTGCCATCAGTGGAATTACGGGGTTTTATGAGCAGTTCTTC,CAISGITGFYEQFF
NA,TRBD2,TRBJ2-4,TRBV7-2,TGTGCCAGCAGCTTAGCTGGCGGGAGTAGTAACATTCAGTACTTC,CASSLAGGSSNIQYF
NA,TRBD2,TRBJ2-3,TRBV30,TGTGCCTGGAGTGTCGGGGGGGGATCAGATACGCAGTATTTT,CAWSVGGGSDTQYF
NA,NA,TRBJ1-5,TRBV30,TGTGCCTGGGCTGCCCCGGGTGGCAATCAGCCCCAGCATTTT,CAWAAPGGNQPQHF
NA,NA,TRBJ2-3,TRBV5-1,TGCGCCAGCAGCCGACTTGCCACAGATACGCAGTATTTT,CASSRLATDTQYF
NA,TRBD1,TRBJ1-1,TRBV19,TGTGCCAGTCGGGACAGGGGGACTGAAGCTTTCTTT,CASRDRGTEAFF
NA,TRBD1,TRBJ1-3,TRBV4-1,TGCGCCAGCAGCCAAGACAGGGGGCGTACGGAAAACACCATATATTTT,CASSQDRGRTENTIYF
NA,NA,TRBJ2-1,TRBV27,TGTGCCAGCAGTAGGGTAGCGCCAGCCAATGAGCAGTTCTTC,CASSRVAPANEQFF
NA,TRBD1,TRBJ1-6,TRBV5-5,TGTGCCAGCAGCTCACCGGGACAGGGGATTTCACCCCTCCACTTT,CASSSPGQGISPLHF
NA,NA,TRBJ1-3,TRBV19,TGTGCCAGTATCGCCCTACAGGGAAACACCATATATTTT,CASIALQGNTIYF
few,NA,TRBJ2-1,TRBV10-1,TGCGCCAGCAGTGAGAACAACAATGAGCAGTTCTTC,CASSENNNEQFF
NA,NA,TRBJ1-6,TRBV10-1,TGCGCCAGCAGTACGGGACAACTGGGAAATTCACCCCTCCACTTT,CASSTGQLGNSPLHF
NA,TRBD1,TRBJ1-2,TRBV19,TGTGCCTCCGAGGGGGCGTACGGCTACACCTTC,CASEGAYGYTF
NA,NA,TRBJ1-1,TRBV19,TGTGCCAGTAGTATGTCAGGGAACACTGAAGCTTTCTTT,CASSMSGNTEAFF
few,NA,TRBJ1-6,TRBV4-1,TGCGCCAGCACCCGGGGCAGGGGATATAATTCACCCCTCCACTTT,CASTRGRGYNSPLHF
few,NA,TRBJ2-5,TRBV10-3,TGTGCCACCTACAATTCAGACATGGAAGAGACCCAGTACTTC,CATYNSDMEETQYF
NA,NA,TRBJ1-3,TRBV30,TGTGCCTGGAGAAAGGACAGCTTCTCTGGAAACACCATATATTTT,CAWRKDSFSGNTIYF
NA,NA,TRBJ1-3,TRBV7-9,TGTGCCAGCAGCCCAGTGGTTCTCACCATATATTTT,CASSPVVLTIYF
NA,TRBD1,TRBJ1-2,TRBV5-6,TGTGCCAGCAGCCAGGACAGGGGGTATGGCTACACCTTC,CASSQDRGYGYTF
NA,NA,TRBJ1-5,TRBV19,TGTGCCAGTAGTGACAATAGCAATCAGCCCCAGCATTTT,CASSDNSNQPQHF
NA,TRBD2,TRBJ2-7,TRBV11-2,TGTGCCAGCAGCCTCAGGACTAGCGGCGTCTACGAGCAGTACTTC,CASSLRTSGVYEQYF
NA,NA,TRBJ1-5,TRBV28,TGTGCCAGCAGTTCCCTATACAGGGTTGGAAGCAATCAGCCCCAGCATTTT,CASSSLYRVGSNQPQHF
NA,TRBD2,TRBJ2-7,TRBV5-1,TGCGCCAGCACCGCCCTAGGTGGCGGGGGTACCTACGAGCAGTACTTC,CASTALGGGGTYEQYF
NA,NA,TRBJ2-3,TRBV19,TGTGCCAGTAGTAACGGAGTTGCCAGCACAGATACGCAGTATTTT,CASSNGVASTDTQYF
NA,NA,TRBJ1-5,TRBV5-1,TGCGCCAGCAGCTTGGGAGGAGGGAGCCAGCCCCAGCATTTT,CASSLGGGSQPQHF
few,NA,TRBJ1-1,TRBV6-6,TGTGCCAGCAGAAGTTCGGGGGGGAACACTGAAGCTTTCTTT,CASRSSGGNTEAFF
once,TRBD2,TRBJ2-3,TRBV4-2,TGTGCCAGCAGCCCCGGGGGGATACACACAGATACGCAGTATTTT,CASSPGGIHTDTQYF
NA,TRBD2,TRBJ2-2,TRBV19,TGTGCCAGTAGCGCCACTAGCGGAGATGGGCCCGGGGAGCTGTTTTTT,CASSATSGDGPGELFF
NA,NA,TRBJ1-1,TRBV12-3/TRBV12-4,TGTGCCAGCAGTTTAACCAGGGGCACTGAAGCTTTCTTT,CASSLTRGTEAFF
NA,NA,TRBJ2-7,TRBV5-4,TGTGCCAGCAGCTCCCGGGATAGTGGGTACGAGCAGTACTTC,CASSSRDSGYEQYF
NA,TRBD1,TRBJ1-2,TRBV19,TGTGCCAGTAGTATGGATGGACAGGCGCCTTTGCCCGGCTACACCTTC,CASSMDGQAPLPGYTF
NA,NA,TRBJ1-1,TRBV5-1,TGCGCCAGCAGCTTGGAAGTGGTGGCAGCTGAAGCTTTCTTT,CASSLEVVAAEAFF
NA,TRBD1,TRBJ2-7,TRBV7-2,TGTGCCAGCAGCTCGACAGGGGCGGGCGAGCAGTACTTC,CASSSTGAGEQYF
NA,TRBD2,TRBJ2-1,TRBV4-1,TGCGCCAGCAGCCAAGACCGTTTAGCGGGAGGCAGCAATGAGCAGTTCTTC,CASSQDRLAGGSNEQFF
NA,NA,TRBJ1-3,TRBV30,TGTGCCTGGAGTCGCAGCTCTGGAAACACCATATATTTT,CAWSRSSGNTIYF
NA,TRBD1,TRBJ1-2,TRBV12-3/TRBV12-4,TGTGCCAGCAGTTCGGACAGGGGTTATGGCTACACCTTC,CASSSDRGYGYTF